Presented here are 19 T cell receptor beta chains from one specimen sequenced in a study of response to subunit inactivated influenza vaccine. TCRdb re-called the RT-PCR reads through MiXCR, storing one row per CDR3 protein. The sample consists of roughly 670,000 distinct CDR3 sequences, 11% to 15% of them appearing once. Material: PBMCs from blood, obtained 14 to 15 days before vaccination. Receptor source: a man over 45 who received an inactivated influenza vaccine.

Ten or more counts support this clonotype. The chain recombines TRBV20-1 with TRBJ2-1; 7 bases align to TRBD2. Trimming at V came to 6 bases and at J to 6 bases, leaving 11 bases not matched to a gene. This CDR3 is 14 amino acids long. In germline, CDR1 is DFQATT, CDR2 SNEGSKA (reference sequence). The CDR3: CSATPPRGSNEQFF. The CDR3 nucleotides are TGCAGTGCAACCCCGCCGCGGGGGTCCAATGAGCAGTTCTTC.

V is TRBV20-1 and J is TRBJ2-1, with a possible D match to TRBD1 (5 bases). The CDR3 contains 15 residues. CDR1 and CDR2 from the germline V gene are DFQATT and SNEGSKA (reference sequence). The V end lost 0 bases, the J end lost 4 bases, and 13 bases lay between the germline ends. The CDR3: CSARDQAGIYNEQFF. The CDR3 DNA reads TGCAGTGCTAGAGATCAGGCAGGGATTTACAATGAGCAGTTCTTC.

Only a few counts were recorded for this clonotype. This chain uses TRBV24-1 with TRBJ1-5; 10 bases are shared with TRBD1. V trimming: 2 bases; J trimming: 5 bases; junction bases outside the gene matches: 8. In germline, CDR1 is KGHDR, CDR2 SFDVKD. The CDR3 has 17 amino acids. CDR3: CATSDYDRDRGDQPQHF. CDR3 coding DNA: TGTGCCACCAGTGATTACGACCGGGACAGGGGCGATCAGCCCCAGCATTTT.

This clonotype was seen a handful of times. The chain uses TRBV11-1 and TRBJ2-3, with D possibly matching TRBD2 (7 bases). V lost 5 bases, J lost 6 bases, and 21 bases lay in between. The germline gives CDR1 SGHAT, CDR2 FQDESV (reference sequence). There are 16 residues in the CDR3. For the CDR3, the DNA is TGTGCCAGCAGCGAAAACAGGGACTATTATGGTGATACGCAGTATTTT. It specifies CASSENRDYYGDTQYF. The variable domain in full, with the rest retrieved from reference TRBV11-1 and TRBJ2-3, is EAEVAQSPRYKITEKSQAVAFWCDPISGHATLYWYRQILGQGPELLVQFQDESVVDDSQLPKDRFSAERLKGVDSTLKIQPAELGDSAMYLCASSENRDYYGDTQYFGPGTRLTVL.

This clonotype has a count of ten or more. The V and J genes are TRBV5-5 and TRBJ2-7; 7 bases match TRBD1. V lost 4 bases to trimming and J lost 1 base; unmatched junction nucleotides: 5. Per the germline V gene, CDR1 is SGHKS and CDR2 is YYEKEE (reference sequence). This CDR3 has 14 amino acids. CDR3 region: CASSLWTGSYEQYF. The CDR3 DNA sequence: TGTGCCAGCAGCCTATGGACAGGATCCTACGAGCAGTACTTC.

The sample holds a few counts of this clonotype. The chain is built from TRBV29-1 and TRBJ2-1; 8 bases are shared with TRBD1. The CDR3 contains 13 residues. J was trimmed by 7 bases and V by 3 bases; bases with no gene match: 5. The germline CDR1 and CDR2 sequences are SQVTM and ANQGSEA. For the CDR3, the DNA is TGCAGCGTTGATCTGACAGGGGTGAATGAGCAGTTCTTC. It specifies CSVDLTGVNEQFF.

This clonotype was seen a few times. The genes are TRBV9 and TRBJ2-7, with TRBD1 identical over 8 bases. The CDR3 sequence is 15 residues long. The V gene's germline CDR1 is SGDLS and CDR2 YYNGEE. V was pared by 0 bases and J by 4 bases, with 6 bases of the junction left unmatched. The CDR3 nucleotides read TGTGCCAGCAGCGTAGAAGCAGGGGGCCTTTACGAGCAGTACTTC. Translated: CASSVEAGGLYEQYF.

This clonotype was seen more than once but under ten times. The chain couples TRBV7-2 to TRBJ1-3; TRBD1 is a possible D gene (6 bases). V lost 0 bases to trimming and J lost 0 bases, with 12 bases between them. Germline CDR1 SGHTA, CDR2 FQGNSA. The CDR3 runs to 17 residues. For the CDR3, the DNA is TGTGCCAGCAGCTTAGCATTTACAGGGAGCTCTGGAAACACCATATATTTT. This gives the protein CASSLAFTGSSGNTIYF. Supplemented by reference TRBV7-2 and TRBJ1-3, the full variable domain reads GAGVSQSPSNKVTEKGKDVELRCDPISGHTALYWYRQSLGQGLEFLIYFQGNSAPDKSGLPSDRFSAERTGGSVSTLTIQRTQQEDSAVYLCASSLAFTGSSGNTIYFGEGSWLTVV.

The chain is built from TRBV20-1 and TRBJ2-1; 9 nucleotides agree with TRBD2. CDR1 and CDR2 from the germline V gene are DFQATT and SNEGSKA (reference sequence). The junction had 12 bases not matched to a gene; V was cut back by 0 bases and J by 9 bases. The CDR3 is 16 residues long. The CDR3 region is CSARDLAGGSRGEQFF. The CDR3 DNA reads as TGCAGTGCTAGAGATCTTGCGGGAGGGTCAAGGGGTGAGCAGTTCTTC.

This clonotype was detected a few times. The gene calls are TRBV15 and TRBJ2-3; D is possibly TRBD1 (5 bases). Between the trimmed V and J ends, which lost 5 bases and 4 bases, there was a span of 19 bases. Germline CDR1 reads LNHNV; CDR2 reads YYDKDF (reference sequence). The CDR3 length is 16 residues. CDR3: CATSAQGRGFADTQYF. CDR3 nucleotide sequence: TGTGCCACCAGCGCTCAGGGAAGAGGATTCGCAGATACGCAGTATTTT.

This clonotype has ten or more counts. The chain uses TRBV6-5 and TRBJ1-4; D possibly corresponds to TRBD1 (5 bases). CDR1 is MNHEY, CDR2 SVGAGI, per germline. The CDR3 contains 16 residues. Trimming removed 0 bases at V and 7 bases at J, with 15 bases between. In DNA form, the CDR3 reads TGTGCCAGCAGTTACTCGAGGGACCGGGCTTTTGAAAAACTGTTTTTT. The encoded protein is CASSYSRDRAFEKLFF.

This chain joins TRBV9 and TRBJ2-3; D call uncertain. Germline V gene lookup returns CDR1 SGDLS and CDR2 YYNGEE. This CDR3 spans 15 amino acids. Trimming pared 0 bases from V and 0 bases from J, leaving 8 bases between. The CDR3 region has the DNA TGTGCCAGCAGCGTAGGGGTCTCTAGCACAGATACGCAGTATTTT. Translation: CASSVGVSSTDTQYF.

This clonotype was seen more than once but under ten times. This chain joins TRBV20-1 and TRBJ2-5; TRBD1 matches at 7 bases. The CDR3 is 15 amino acids. In germline, CDR1 is DFQATT, CDR2 SNEGSKA (reference sequence). The V segment lost 6 bases and the J segment 4 bases; nucleotides outside the gene matches: 14. CDR3 in DNA: TGCAGTGCGCGCCACAGGGGCACCTTCTCAGAGACCCAGTACTTC. It encodes CSARHRGTFSETQYF.

The genes are TRBV6-1 and TRBJ1-1, with TRBD1 as a possible D gene (5 bases). This CDR3 is 13 amino acids long. Trimming left V 7 bases short and J 5 bases short, with 14 bases between. The germline V gene has CDR1 MNHNS and CDR2 SASEGT. This CDR3 reads CASTPTVGTEAFF. The DNA of the CDR3 is TGTGCCAGCACCCCGACAGTAGGGACTGAAGCTTTCTTT.

This clonotype was seen a single time. CDR3 protein: CASSPKSGGALDEQFF. The CDR3 nucleotides are TGTGCCAGCAGCCCTAAGAGCGGGGGGGCTTTGGATGAGCAGTTCTTC. The chain employs TRBV4-2 and TRBJ2-1; TRBD2 matches at 10 bases. This CDR3 is 16 amino acids long. With 4 bases clipped from V and 8 bases from J, the junction kept 11 bases outside the gene matches. Looked up from germline, CDR1 is LGHNA and CDR2 is YNFKEQ.

This chain joins TRBV5-6 and TRBJ2-1; 10 bases agree with TRBD2. The CDR3 extends over 11 amino acids. The germline V gene has CDR1 SGHDT and CDR2 YYEEEE. The V gene end was trimmed by 5 bases and the J gene end by 14 bases; junction bases not matched to a gene: 4. CDR3 loop: CASSTGTSEFF. Here the CDR3 DNA reads TGTGCCAGCAGTACCGGGACTAGCGAGTTCTTC.

V gene TRBV28 combines with J gene TRBJ2-7; 7 nucleotides line up with TRBD1. The CDR3 is made up of 14 amino acids. J was trimmed by 2 bases and V by 5 bases; bases with no gene match: 6. Germline-derived CDR1 and CDR2 are MDHEN and SYDVKM. The CDR3 DNA reads TGTGCCAGCAGTCCCCTAGGACAGGCCTACGAGCAGTACTTC. It yields the protein CASSPLGQAYEQYF.

This clonotype was counted ten times or more. The CDR3 is CATSREGGDYGYTF. The CDR3 DNA sequence: TGTGCCACCAGCAGGGAGGGAGGTGACTATGGCTACACCTTC. The V gene is TRBV15, the J gene TRBJ1-2; D is unclear. The V end was cut by 3 bases, the J end by 3 bases, with 11 bases between. The CDR3 has 14 residues. CDR1 is LNHNV, CDR2 YYDKDF, per germline (reference sequence).

This clonotype has at least ten counts. The chain is built from TRBV7-3 and TRBJ1-2; 11 nucleotides match TRBD1. The CDR3 is made up of 14 amino acids. The ends lost 5 bases at V and 3 bases at J; junction bases unmatched: 2. Germline V lookup: CDR1 SGHTA, CDR2 FQGTGA. DNA for the CDR3: TGTGCCAGCAGCCGGACAGGGGGCGACTATGGCTACACCTTC. Its translation is CASSRTGGDYGYTF.